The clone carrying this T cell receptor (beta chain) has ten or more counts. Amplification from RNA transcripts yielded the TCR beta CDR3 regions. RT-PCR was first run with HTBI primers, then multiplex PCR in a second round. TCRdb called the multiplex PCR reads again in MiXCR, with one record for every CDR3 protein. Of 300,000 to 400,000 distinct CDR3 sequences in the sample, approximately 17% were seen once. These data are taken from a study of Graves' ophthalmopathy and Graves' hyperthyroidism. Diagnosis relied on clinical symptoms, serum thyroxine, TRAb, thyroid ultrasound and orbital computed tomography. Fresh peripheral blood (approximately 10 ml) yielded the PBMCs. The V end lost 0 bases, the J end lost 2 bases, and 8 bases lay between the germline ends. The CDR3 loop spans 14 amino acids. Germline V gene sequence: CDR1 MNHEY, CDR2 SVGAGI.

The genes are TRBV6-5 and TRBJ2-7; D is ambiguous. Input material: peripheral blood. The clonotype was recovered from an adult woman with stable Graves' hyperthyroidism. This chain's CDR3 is CASSYSAYTYEQYF. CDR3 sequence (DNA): TGTGCCAGCAGTTACTCGGCTTATACCTACGAGCAGTACTTC.